This T cell receptor beta chain was profiled in a study of shared clonotypes between healthy human individuals. Study summary: The donors, a couple of women and three men, were aged 18 to 49.

Germline V gene lookup returns CDR1 MNHEY and CDR2 SMNVEV (reference sequence). V was shortened by 6 bases and J by 4 bases, with 16 bases between the two germline ends. This CDR3 region has 15 residues. The DNA input per sorted-subset replicate PCR was roughly 180 ng, corresponding to roughly 31,000 T cell genomes. TCRdb keeps only in-frame clones here, not all; method: immunoSEQ multiplex PCR. Among roughly 2.6 million clones listed, around nine tenths were seen once. Findings and limits, study-wide: In having few donors, the study represented limited genetic and exposure-history diversity.

A note on this clone: Its specificity is not known.

The clonotype was recovered from a man younger than 35 in good health. J is TRBJ1-5 and V is TRBV27; D unresolved. Sequencing was performed on naive CD4+ T cells sorted from blood. Described subset: CD45RA+ positively selected. CDR3 sequence reads: CASSPRSTGNQPQHF. The CDR3 DNA is TGTGCCAGCAGCCCCCGGAGTACGGGAAATCAGCCCCAGCATTTT.